This TCR beta chain was found in a study of T cells after posttransplantation cyclophosphamide. This clone has just one count. This CDR3 has 15 residues. Sequencing was performed with immunoSEQ multiplex PCR; in TCRdb, only in-frame clones are kept and a portion is missing. The sample yields 15,000 to 20,000 clones, about nine tenths seen once. Sampled 1 year posttransplant, controls received myeloablative marrow transplants, methotrexate and a calcineurin inhibitor. Sequences were derived from PBMCs, sampled after an allogeneic stem cell transplant with a calcineurin inhibitor and methotrexate. This sequence originates from a male patient between 50 and 60 years old who received an allogeneic stem cell transplant from an unrelated donor, was CMV-positive, and had chronic GVHD only. Some T cells could come from the graft donor. J is TRBJ1-2 and V is TRBV12-2; no check of the table's D call, TRBD1, against the DNA was made. TRBV12-2 is classified as a pseudogene. CDR3 sequence (DNA): TGTGCAAGTCGCTGCCCGGGACAGGGAGCCTATGGCTACACCTTC. Translation: CASRCPGQGAYGYTF.